This T cell receptor beta chain was identified during a study of graft-versus-host responses after intestinal transplantation. Points from the study as a whole: Recipient marrow harbored GvH clones, some of which surfaced first in ileum or blood. There was an association between peak levels of circulating GvH clones and early post-transplant HvG declines.

Trimming pared 10 bases from V and 6 bases from J, leaving 20 bases between. The CDR3 is 14 amino acids. Germline V lookup: CDR1 SGHNT, CDR2 YENEEA. This table comes from immunoSEQ multiplex PCR, and its TCRdb copy is limited to in-frame clones, with some not included. The data hold some 17,000 clones, with roughly 78% observed a single time. Graft tissue was processed to release intraepithelial and lamina propria lymphocytes. Comment on this clone: Its antigen remains unidentified.

The chain links TRBV11-3 to TRBJ2-3; possibly TRBD1 for D (6 bases). The origin of this receptor is a human patient who received an intestinal transplant, so some T cells may come from the graft donor. The specimen was ileum tissue, collected 95 to 110 days after intestinal transplant. CDR3 protein: CATPLGAKVDTQYF. The CDR3 DNA follows: TGTGCCACCCCCTTGGGGGCGAAGGTGGATACGCAGTATTTT.